This passage covers 23 T cell receptor beta chains from one sample sequenced in a study of shared clonotypes between healthy human individuals. Clones were read by immunoSEQ multiplex PCR, and TCRdb kept only the in-frame ones, dropping some. The table shows over 2 million clones, with 95% occurring only once. Sequencing was done on a sample of naive CD4+ T cells sorted from blood. Documented subset: CD45RA+ positively selected. The receptors come from a man aged 18 to 35 in good health.

The chain recombines TRBV5-4 with TRBJ2-7; D gene uncertain. Trimming stripped 2 bases from V and 2 bases from J, with 11 bases between. Germline CDR1 is SGHNT and CDR2 is YYREEE (reference sequence). CDR3 length equals 14 residues. CDR3 region: CASSFDVVTYEQYF. CDR3 coding DNA: TGTGCCAGCAGCTTTGATGTCGTAACCTACGAGCAGTACTTC.

Only a few counts were recorded for this clone. The chain recombines TRBV11-2 with TRBJ1-6; D is unresolved. V was pared by 5 bases and J by 7 bases, with 21 bases between. Per germline, CDR1 SGHAT and CDR2 FQNNGV. The CDR3 is 17 residues long. The CDR3 coding sequence is TGTGCCAGCAGCCCTCCTTTCATCAGTTTGTCGAATTCACCCCTCCACTTT. It codes for CASSPPFISLSNSPLHF.

This clone was seen a single time. The chain links TRBV7-9 to TRBJ1-2; D not resolved. The V gene lost 1 base and the J gene lost 8 bases, with 14 bases spanning the gap. Germline V gene lookup returns CDR1 SEHNR and CDR2 FQNEAQ (reference sequence). The CDR3 sequence is 14 residues long. Here the CDR3 reads CASSLVQLQSGYTF. CDR3 coding DNA: TGTGCCAGCAGCTTAGTACAGCTTCAGTCCGGCTACACCTTC.

Turning to this clone: This sample includes further DNA sequences coding for the same CDR3. The chain carries TRBV7-2 and TRBJ2-7; 9 bases align to TRBD2. Germline trimming cut 5 bases from V and 4 bases from J; bases unmatched to any gene: 9. The CDR3 covers 15 residues. The germline V gene encodes CDR1 SGHTA and CDR2 FQGNSA. The CDR3 coding sequence is TGTGCCAGCAGCCTCGTAGCGGGAGAGGTTTACGAGCAGTACTTC. Translating it yields CASSLVAGEVYEQYF.

The chain couples TRBV19 to TRBJ1-2; tentative D call: TRBD1 (6 bases). V dropped 7 bases and J dropped 4 bases, with 10 bases sitting between them. The CDR3 length is 12 residues. The germline V gene has CDR1 LNHDA and CDR2 SQIVND (reference sequence). CDR3 loop: CASNQGRYGYTF. CDR3 nucleotides: TGTGCCAGTAATCAGGGGCGCTATGGCTACACCTTC.

The chain links TRBV5-4 to TRBJ2-1; D is unresolved. V gave up 1 base and J gave up 1 base, with 12 bases separating them. The CDR3 spans 16 residues. CDR1 is SGHNT, CDR2 YYREEE, per germline (reference sequence). CDR3: CASSLSAPISYNEQFF. The DNA for the CDR3 is TGTGCCAGCAGCTTGTCAGCTCCTATATCCTACAATGAGCAGTTCTTC. Complete variable domain (other parts from reference TRBV5-4 and TRBJ2-1): ETGVTQSPTHLIKTRGQQVTLRCSSQSGHNTVSWYQQALGQGPQFIFQYYREEENGRGNFPPRFSGLQFPNYSSELNVNALELDDSALYLCASSLSAPISYNEQFFGPGTRLTVL.

The J gene is TRBJ1-1, the V gene TRBV18, with no clear D. The CDR3 sequence is 15 residues long. Per germline, CDR1 KGHSH and CDR2 LQKENI. V was trimmed by 1 base and J by 0 bases, leaving 9 bases between them. The CDR3 loop reads CASSPLAGMNTEAFF. Written as DNA, the CDR3 is TGTGCCAGCTCACCACTGGCGGGCATGAACACTGAAGCTTTCTTT.

The gene calls are TRBV5-1 and TRBJ2-5, with 7 nucleotides matching TRBD1. The CDR3 runs to 15 residues. Germline lookup yields CDR1 SGHRS and CDR2 YFSETQ. V trimming: 0 bases; J trimming: 2 bases; junction bases outside the gene matches: 4. CDR3 sequence: CASSLAPGQQETQYF. The CDR3, as DNA: TGCGCCAGCAGCTTGGCTCCGGGACAGCAAGAGACCCAGTACTTC.

The V call is TRBV10-3, the J call TRBJ1-4; D possibly corresponds to TRBD1 (6 bases). This CDR3 spans 13 amino acids. Per germline, CDR1 ENHRY and CDR2 SYGVKD. The V and J ends lost 8 bases and 4 bases respectively, with 11 bases between them. The CDR3 DNA follows: TGTGCCATCGCGGCAGGGGTTAATGAAAAACTGTTTTTT. The encoded protein is CAIAAGVNEKLFF.

The V and J genes are TRBV25-1 and TRBJ2-7; 7 bases agree with TRBD1. The trim removed 3 bases at V and 3 bases at J, leaving 2 bases unmatched. The CDR3 sequence is 13 residues long. Germline CDR1 reads MGHDK; CDR2 reads SYGVNS. CDR3 residues: CASSDDRVYEQYF. As DNA, the CDR3 is TGTGCCAGCAGTGACGACAGGGTCTACGAGCAGTACTTC.

V gene TRBV7-2 combines with J gene TRBJ2-4; 7 nucleotides agree with TRBD1. The CDR3 totals 14 residues. From germline, CDR1 is SGHTA and CDR2 FQGNSA. Unmatched junction bases numbered 4, after V lost 4 bases and J lost 4 bases. For the CDR3, the DNA is TGTGCCAGCAGCTCTGGGACAGTAAAAAACATTCAGTACTTC. Translating gives CASSSGTVKNIQYF.

A few counts support this clone. The V call is TRBV10-3, the J call TRBJ1-4, with D unclear. Germline assignment: CDR1 ENHRY and CDR2 SYGVKD. V was cut by 4 bases and J by 6 bases, with 9 bases left in between. The CDR3 loop spans 13 amino acids. CDR3 sequence: CAISVQVHEKLFF. DNA for the CDR3: TGTGCCATCAGTGTGCAGGTCCATGAAAAACTGTTTTTT.

Note on this clone: Additional DNA sequences in this sample encode the identical CDR3. The chain uses TRBV5-4 and TRBJ2-7; D perhaps matches TRBD1 (5 bases). Trimming pared 0 bases from V and 2 bases from J, leaving 9 bases between. Germline values: CDR1 SGHNT, CDR2 YYREEE (reference sequence). The CDR3 is 14 amino acids. CDR3 bases: TGTGCCAGCAGCTTGGGACAGAGTACCTACGAGCAGTACTTC. It is translated as CASSLGQSTYEQYF.

As to this clone: The same CDR3 arises from other DNA sequences in this sample as well. The chain employs TRBV5-1 and TRBJ2-7; 13 nucleotides line up with TRBD2. V shed 2 bases, J shed 1 base, and the junction held 3 bases outside the gene matches. The germline CDR1 and CDR2 sequences are SGHRS and YFSETQ. CDR3 length equals 16 residues. Here the CDR3 reads CASSLLAGGPSYEQYF. Written as DNA, the CDR3 is TGCGCCAGCAGCTTACTAGCGGGAGGGCCATCCTACGAGCAGTACTTC.

As regards this clone: Other DNA sequences in the same sample also yield this CDR3. This chain links TRBV30 with TRBJ1-2, with no clear D. CDR3 length: 12 amino acids. In germline, CDR1 is GTSNPN, CDR2 SVGIG (reference sequence). Trimming shortened V by 0 bases and J by 3 bases, and 5 bases separated the two germline ends. The CDR3 DNA reads TGTGCCTGGAGTGTGTCGGACTATGGCTACACCTTC. Protein product: CAWSVSDYGYTF.

The chain combines TRBV6-5 with TRBJ1-1; weak D call: TRBD1 (6 bases). CDR3 length: 15 residues. Germline assignment: CDR1 MNHEY and CDR2 SVGAGI. The V end lost 6 bases, the J end lost 3 bases, and 17 bases lay between the germline ends. CDR3 nucleotide sequence: TGTGCCAGCAGACTTTGGACAGTTAGGGACACTGAAGCTTTCTTT. Translating it yields CASRLWTVRDTEAFF.

The genes are TRBV7-6 and TRBJ1-1; D is perhaps TRBD1 (5 bases). The germline CDR1 and CDR2 sequences are SGHVS and FNYEAQ. This CDR3 is 13 amino acids long. V was clipped by 1 base and J by 11 bases, with 14 bases between them. The CDR3 region has the DNA TGTGCCAGCAGCTTAGGTGGGGGAGCGGGCGCTTTCTTT. It codes for CASSLGGGAGAFF. Drawing the rest from reference TRBV7-6 and TRBJ1-1, the complete variable domain is GAGVSQSPRYKVTKRGQDVALRCDPISGHVSLYWYRQALGQGPEFLTYFNYEAQQDKSGLPNDRFSAERPEGSISTLTIQRTEQRDSAMYRCASSLGGGAGAFFGQGTRLTVV.

The chain uses TRBV5-6 and TRBJ2-5; the D is unclear. CDR1 is SGHDT and CDR2 is YYEEEE in the germline V gene. CDR3 length: 13 amino acids. The V gene lost 1 base and the J gene lost 1 base, with 5 bases spanning the gap. DNA of the CDR3: TGTGCCAGCAGCTTGTCAGTCCAAGAGACCCAGTACTTC. This translates into CASSLSVQETQYF.

The chain links TRBV6-4 to TRBJ2-5, with unresolved D. The CDR3 extends over 11 amino acids. Trimming cost V 6 bases and J 5 bases, with 7 bases left between them. Per germline, CDR1 MRHNA and CDR2 SNTAGT. CDR3 nucleotide sequence: TGTGCCAGCAGAACCCCGGAGACCCAGTACTTC. This translates into CASRTPETQYF.

This clone turned up a few times. This chain joins TRBV28 and TRBJ1-1, with TRBD1 as a possible D gene (5 bases). CDR1 is MDHEN and CDR2 is SYDVKM in the germline V gene. Trimming cost V 5 bases and J 2 bases, with 18 bases left between them. The CDR3 consists of 16 residues. The CDR3 is CASSPLPQGFNTEAFF. For the CDR3, the DNA is TGTGCCAGCAGTCCGCTCCCCCAGGGTTTCAACACTGAAGCTTTCTTT.

The chain uses TRBV6-5 and TRBJ1-2; tentative D call: TRBD1 (6 bases). Germline CDR1 is MNHEY and CDR2 is SVGAGI. Trimming stripped 6 bases from V and 4 bases from J, with 15 bases between. CDR3 size: 14 residues. The CDR3: CASSQRGAFYGYTF. In DNA, the CDR3 is TGTGCCAGCAGCCAAAGGGGGGCCTTCTATGGCTACACCTTC.

The rearrangement uses TRBV5-4 and TRBJ2-3; TRBD1 matches at 8 bases. This CDR3 spans 16 amino acids. The ends lost 2 bases at V and 0 bases at J; junction bases unmatched: 5. Germline V gene lookup returns CDR1 SGHNT and CDR2 YYREEE (reference sequence). The CDR3 nucleotides are TGTGCCAGCAGCTTAGGGACAGGCGCTAGCACAGATACGCAGTATTTT. It codes for CASSLGTGASTDTQYF.

This chain connects TRBV30 to TRBJ1-1; no firm D call. The CDR3 covers 11 residues. Trimming took off 2 bases at V and 5 bases at J, with 6 bases between the two ends. The germline gives CDR1 GTSNPN, CDR2 SVGIG (reference sequence). CDR3 sequence (DNA): TGTGCCTGGAGTCGGTTTACTGAAGCTTTCTTT. This sequence encodes CAWSRFTEAFF.